The rows below give T cell receptor beta chains drawn from one sample of a study of Graves' ophthalmopathy and Graves' hyperthyroidism. A single record per CDR3 protein comes from TCRdb applying MiXCR to the multiplex PCR reads. The sample lists 300,000 to 350,000 distinct CDR3 sequences, under 20% occurring once. Sequenced sample: peripheral blood. The source of these receptors is an adult man with Graves' ophthalmopathy. Each CDR3 is given without its conserved first and last residue. Fields, in order: V gene, CDR3 protein.

V: TRBV28
CDR3: ASSLDRAFYGYT

V: TRBV6-1
CDR3: AILGTGGIGELF

V: TRBV4-1
CDR3: ASNQASGGRGEQY

V: TRBV20-1
CDR3: SAPTPGHHQETQY

V: TRBV20-1
CDR3: SARTGWETQY

V: TRBV12-3/TRBV12-4
CDR3: ASSLRDVGQY

V: TRBV7-2
CDR3: ASSLGDGPYEQY

V: TRBV20-1
CDR3: SATGQGTQEQY

V: TRBV20-1
CDR3: SARRQGTNYGYT

V: TRBV6-1
CDR3: ASSLKFDLTEAF

V: TRBV30
CDR3: AWSEGTNYGYT

V: TRBV12-3/TRBV12-4
CDR3: ASNRWGRDTGYT

V: TRBV12-3/TRBV12-4
CDR3: ASSPSGSTEAF

V: TRBV4-3
CDR3: ASSIKVMMSGTYEQS

V: TRBV5-1
CDR3: ASRDGTGDEQY

V: TRBV28
CDR3: ASSRTGGRGVTEAF

V: TRBV20-1
CDR3: SARSIDAEFRVGAF

V: TRBV28
CDR3: ASRPSGSSSTGELF

V: TRBV28
CDR3: ASTSTGTQY

V: TRBV19
CDR3: ASTQAGTVGRAF

V: TRBV20-1
CDR3: SALTSGGIYEQY

V: TRBV12-3/TRBV12-4
CDR3: ASSFGWQGTYGYT

V: TRBV19
CDR3: ASRAPGEGPQP

V: TRBV24-1
CDR3: ATSDLQGADTQY

V: TRBV30
CDR3: AWVDRGSDGYT

V: TRBV6-1
CDR3: ASSDYRRYGYT

V: TRBV5-1
CDR3: ASSFSTVNTEAF

V: TRBV5-5
CDR3: ASSLTRGSYEQY

V: TRBV29-1
CDR3: SVGQDSDTQY

V: TRBV5-1
CDR3: ASSFRARGNTEAS

V: TRBV7-2
CDR3: ASSLAQVLLYEQY

V: TRBV18
CDR3: ASSPPTSGEYETQY

V: TRBV6-2/TRBV6-3
CDR3: ASSYAHSGRGVTGELF

V: TRBV18
CDR3: ASSPGTPSGELF

V: TRBV12-3/TRBV12-4
CDR3: ASSPDQLYEQY

V: TRBV11-1
CDR3: ASTLQGVSGNTIY

V: TRBV20-1
CDR3: SATSLAGDSYEQY

V: TRBV6-2/TRBV6-3
CDR3: ASTPDGGSYEQY

V: TRBV20-1
CDR3: SAWDRVYEQY

V: TRBV12-3/TRBV12-4
CDR3: ASSLDRMYQETQY

V: TRBV11-3
CDR3: ASGQTANTGELF

V: TRBV11-2
CDR3: ASSPASGDIPDTQY

V: TRBV14
CDR3: ASSQATGYTGELF

V: TRBV10-3
CDR3: AIRSDRGNQPQH

V: TRBV6-1
CDR3: ASSSLRYGYT

V: TRBV7-2
CDR3: ASSLVTRGGALYEQY

V: TRBV30
CDR3: AWSLGNRGNQPQH

V: TRBV29-1
CDR3: SVAGRLNTEAF

V: TRBV12-3/TRBV12-4
CDR3: ASSNYDQRTQY

V: TRBV28
CDR3: ASGRAGTVGGYT

V: TRBV20-1
CDR3: SAPKQRGTDTQY

V: TRBV25-1
CDR3: ASSEPGTGSYEQY

V: TRBV12-3/TRBV12-4
CDR3: ASSFGGRDQPQH

V: TRBV6-2/TRBV6-3
CDR3: ASSGQGASDIQY

V: TRBV3-1
CDR3: ASRQGARWTEAF